The rows below give T cell receptor beta chains drawn from one sample of a study of blood T cells in healthy people across ages. TCRdb recomputed calls from the 5' RACE reads with MiXCR, one row per CDR3 protein. This sample has some 1.8 million distinct CDR3 sequences, with 39% found just once. Sequenced sample: blood. These receptors were obtained from a human donor in good health. Both conserved end residues are part of each CDR3. The order of the fields is clone size, V gene, J gene, D gene, CDR3 DNA, CDR3 protein. A D gene is named only where the DNA matches it firmly. Not every row has a clone size; where given, it reads once, few, many or a size class.

clone_size: -
v_call: TRBV6-2/TRBV6-3
j_call: TRBJ1-4
d_call: -
cdr3_nt: TGTGCCAGCAGTTACGGTTACGTCGTGGAACTGTTTTTT
cdr3_aa: CASSYGYVVELFF

clone_size: few
v_call: TRBV29-1
j_call: TRBJ1-1
d_call: -
cdr3_nt: TGCAGCGTTGAAGTAGAGGGGGTCGGCTCTGAAGCTTTCTTT
cdr3_aa: CSVEVEGVGSEAFF

clone_size: few
v_call: TRBV13
j_call: TRBJ1-2
d_call: -
cdr3_nt: TGCGCCAGCAGCTTATCGGCAGGGGCTCAATATGGCTACACCTTC
cdr3_aa: CASSLSAGAQYGYTF

clone_size: once
v_call: TRBV4-1
j_call: TRBJ2-7
d_call: -
cdr3_nt: TGCGCCAGCAGCCAATTCAGACTAGTCAGCTCCTACGAGCAGTACTTC
cdr3_aa: CASSQFRLVSSYEQYF

clone_size: -
v_call: TRBV6-5
j_call: TRBJ1-3
d_call: -
cdr3_nt: TGTGCCAGCAGGAGGGGATATTCTGGAAACACCATATATTTT
cdr3_aa: CASRRGYSGNTIYF

clone_size: few
v_call: TRBV6-1
j_call: TRBJ1-5
d_call: -
cdr3_nt: TGTGCCAGCAATGGGCAGCTTCAGCCCCAGCATTTT
cdr3_aa: CASNGQLQPQHF

clone_size: few
v_call: TRBV20-1
j_call: TRBJ1-5
d_call: -
cdr3_nt: TGCAGTGCTAGAGATCGGCGGGGGGTAAGGAGTCAGCCCCAGCATTTT
cdr3_aa: CSARDRRGVRSQPQHF

clone_size: -
v_call: TRBV9
j_call: TRBJ2-7
d_call: -
cdr3_nt: TGTGCCAGCAGCGTAGGGGACAATCCCTACGAGCAGTACTTC
cdr3_aa: CASSVGDNPYEQYF

clone_size: few
v_call: TRBV4-3
j_call: TRBJ2-1
d_call: -
cdr3_nt: TGCGCCAGCAGCCAAGATAGCGGCCAGTTAGGCTACAATGAGCAGTTCTTC
cdr3_aa: CASSQDSGQLGYNEQFF

clone_size: -
v_call: TRBV28
j_call: TRBJ2-1
d_call: -
cdr3_nt: TGTGCCAGCAGTATCCTCAGTCAGTACAATGAGCAGTTCTTC
cdr3_aa: CASSILSQYNEQFF

clone_size: -
v_call: TRBV28
j_call: TRBJ1-2
d_call: -
cdr3_nt: TGTGCCAGCAGCCTTAGTGAGGACTACACCTTC
cdr3_aa: CASSLSEDYTF

clone_size: -
v_call: TRBV18
j_call: TRBJ2-7
d_call: -
cdr3_nt: TGTGCCAGCTCACCGGGGGGGCAAGGAGGATCCTACGAGCAGTACTTC
cdr3_aa: CASSPGGQGGSYEQYF

clone_size: -
v_call: TRBV28
j_call: TRBJ1-2
d_call: -
cdr3_nt: TGTGCCAGCAATTTCGAACGGGGGGCAAAAATGATTCACTATGGCTACACCTTC
cdr3_aa: CASNFERGAKMIHYGYTF

clone_size: few
v_call: TRBV9
j_call: TRBJ2-1
d_call: TRBD2
cdr3_nt: TGTGCCAGCAGCGTAGTGTCGCGGGGGACCTACAATGAGCAGTTCTTC
cdr3_aa: CASSVVSRGTYNEQFF

clone_size: -
v_call: TRBV4-1
j_call: TRBJ1-1
d_call: TRBD1
cdr3_nt: TGCGCCAGCAGCCACTTGACAGGGAGGGGCACTGAAGCTTTCTTT
cdr3_aa: CASSHLTGRGTEAFF

clone_size: -
v_call: TRBV29-1
j_call: TRBJ2-5
d_call: TRBD1
cdr3_nt: TGCAGCGTTGGGACAGGAGACCAAGAGACCCAGTACTTC
cdr3_aa: CSVGTGDQETQYF

clone_size: -
v_call: TRBV10-3
j_call: TRBJ2-1
d_call: TRBD2
cdr3_nt: TGTGCCACTCGCGGGGGGAAGACCTACAATGAGCAGTTCTTC
cdr3_aa: CATRGGKTYNEQFF

clone_size: -
v_call: TRBV25-1
j_call: TRBJ2-1
d_call: -
cdr3_nt: TGTGCCAGCACCACGGGGCTTCGGGATGAGCAGTTCTTC
cdr3_aa: CASTTGLRDEQFF

clone_size: -
v_call: TRBV20-1
j_call: TRBJ2-7
d_call: -
cdr3_nt: TGCAGTGCTAGTGAGGAGGCGGGGCGCTACGAGCAGTACTTC
cdr3_aa: CSASEEAGRYEQYF

clone_size: -
v_call: TRBV2
j_call: TRBJ1-5
d_call: -
cdr3_nt: TGTACCAGCAGTCCAGAGTCAGGGGATCAGCCCCAGCATTTT
cdr3_aa: CTSSPESGDQPQHF

clone_size: -
v_call: TRBV7-9
j_call: TRBJ1-2
d_call: TRBD1
cdr3_nt: TGTGCCAGCAGCGAGGGACAGGTGAACTATGGCTACACCTTC
cdr3_aa: CASSEGQVNYGYTF

clone_size: once
v_call: TRBV12-3/TRBV12-4
j_call: TRBJ2-4
d_call: -
cdr3_nt: TGTGCCAGCAGTTTAGCGGATGGGGCCAGGCAGTACTTC
cdr3_aa: CASSLADGARQYF

clone_size: -
v_call: TRBV6-6
j_call: TRBJ2-7
d_call: -
cdr3_nt: TGCGCCAGCAGTAACGGAGACAGGTTAGGCGAGCAGTACTTC
cdr3_aa: CASSNGDRLGEQYF

clone_size: -
v_call: TRBV4-1
j_call: TRBJ1-1
d_call: -
cdr3_nt: TGCGCCAGCAGCCTGGACGTCAGGACAGCCAACACTGAAGCTTTCTTT
cdr3_aa: CASSLDVRTANTEAFF

clone_size: -
v_call: TRBV6-6
j_call: TRBJ2-7
d_call: TRBD1
cdr3_nt: TGTGCCAGCAGTTTAGGACCGGGACAGGGTTTATCCGAGCAGTACTTC
cdr3_aa: CASSLGPGQGLSEQYF

clone_size: -
v_call: TRBV7-9
j_call: TRBJ1-5
d_call: TRBD1
cdr3_nt: TGTGCCAGCAGCCGGGGGACAGGGAGGGTGGATCAGCCCCAGCATTTT
cdr3_aa: CASSRGTGRVDQPQHF

clone_size: -
v_call: TRBV12-3/TRBV12-4
j_call: TRBJ1-2
d_call: -
cdr3_nt: TGTGCCAGCAGTTATCCGGGAGACTATGGCTACACCTTC
cdr3_aa: CASSYPGDYGYTF

clone_size: -
v_call: TRBV15
j_call: TRBJ2-7
d_call: TRBD1
cdr3_nt: TGTGCCACCAGCAGAGACAGACAGGGGGCCGACTACGAGCAGTACTTC
cdr3_aa: CATSRDRQGADYEQYF

clone_size: few
v_call: TRBV15
j_call: TRBJ1-2
d_call: -
cdr3_nt: TGTGCCACCAGCAGAGGGACAGTGCTAAACTATGGCTGCACCTTC
cdr3_aa: CATSRGTVLNYGCTF

clone_size: -
v_call: TRBV20-1
j_call: TRBJ2-1
d_call: TRBD2
cdr3_nt: TGCAGTGCTAGATCGGGGGGGGACACCTACAATGAGCAGTTCTTC
cdr3_aa: CSARSGGDTYNEQFF

clone_size: -
v_call: TRBV18
j_call: TRBJ1-4
d_call: -
cdr3_nt: TGTGCCAGCTCACCACGCGGGCCGGACGAAAAACTGTTTTTT
cdr3_aa: CASSPRGPDEKLFF

clone_size: few
v_call: TRBV7-3
j_call: TRBJ2-7
d_call: -
cdr3_nt: TGTGCCAGCAGCTTAAGGTTGGGAGCCGCCTACGAGCAGTACTTC
cdr3_aa: CASSLRLGAAYEQYF

clone_size: -
v_call: TRBV12-3/TRBV12-4
j_call: TRBJ2-7
d_call: -
cdr3_nt: TGTGCCAGCGGTGATCAGGGGAGCTACGAGCAGTACTTC
cdr3_aa: CASGDQGSYEQYF

clone_size: -
v_call: TRBV12-3/TRBV12-4
j_call: TRBJ2-5
d_call: TRBD1
cdr3_nt: TGTGCCAGCGGGTCCGGGACAGGGGAGACCCAGTACTTC
cdr3_aa: CASGSGTGETQYF

clone_size: -
v_call: TRBV20-1
j_call: TRBJ2-1
d_call: -
cdr3_nt: TGCTTTGTCTACCACCCTACTTACAATGAGCAGTTCTTC
cdr3_aa: CFVYHPTYNEQFF

clone_size: -
v_call: TRBV9
j_call: TRBJ1-5
d_call: TRBD1
cdr3_nt: TGTGCCAGCAGCCAGGGACAGGGGGCGGGAGGCAATCAGCCCCAGCATTTT
cdr3_aa: CASSQGQGAGGNQPQHF

clone_size: -
v_call: TRBV7-3
j_call: TRBJ2-3
d_call: TRBD2
cdr3_nt: TGTGCCAGCAGCAAGCGGGGATTCACAGATACGCAGTATTTT
cdr3_aa: CASSKRGFTDTQYF

clone_size: -
v_call: TRBV20-1
j_call: TRBJ2-5
d_call: TRBD2
cdr3_nt: TGCAGTGCTAGAGATATTGGGCGGGAGCCCCAGTACTTC
cdr3_aa: CSARDIGREPQYF

clone_size: -
v_call: TRBV7-2
j_call: TRBJ2-7
d_call: -
cdr3_nt: TGTGCCAGCAGCTTAGAACAGGGCCCCTTCTACGAGCAGTACTTC
cdr3_aa: CASSLEQGPFYEQYF

clone_size: -
v_call: TRBV3-1
j_call: TRBJ1-6
d_call: -
cdr3_nt: TGTGCCAGCGGGGCTTTAGGGTCACCCCTCCACTTT
cdr3_aa: CASGALGSPLHF

clone_size: many
v_call: TRBV7-3
j_call: TRBJ2-1
d_call: -
cdr3_nt: TGTGCCAGCAGCTTAAGAGGGGTCGGTGAGCAGTTCTTC
cdr3_aa: CASSLRGVGEQFF

clone_size: -
v_call: TRBV20-1
j_call: TRBJ2-3
d_call: TRBD1
cdr3_nt: TGCAGTGCTAGAGCCGGGACAGGGAGGTTGAGAGGCACAGATACGCAGTATTTT
cdr3_aa: CSARAGTGRLRGTDTQYF

clone_size: -
v_call: TRBV12-3/TRBV12-4
j_call: TRBJ1-2
d_call: TRBD1
cdr3_nt: TGTGCCAGCAAAGGGGGCGGCTACACCTTC
cdr3_aa: CASKGGGYTF

clone_size: -
v_call: TRBV6-2/TRBV6-3
j_call: TRBJ2-6
d_call: -
cdr3_nt: TGTGCCAGCAGCGAACAGGGATTTGTTGCCCAATCTGGGGCCAACGTCCTGACTTTC
cdr3_aa: CASSEQGFVAQSGANVLTF

clone_size: -
v_call: TRBV5-6
j_call: TRBJ2-7
d_call: TRBD1
cdr3_nt: TGTGCCAGCAGCAAAACAGGGGGCGGCTATCACAATGAGCAGTACTTC
cdr3_aa: CASSKTGGGYHNEQYF

clone_size: -
v_call: TRBV4-1
j_call: TRBJ1-2
d_call: -
cdr3_nt: TGCGCCAGCAGCCAAGATTGGGGGGGGCTCGTTGGCTACACCTTC
cdr3_aa: CASSQDWGGLVGYTF

clone_size: -
v_call: TRBV4-1
j_call: TRBJ1-1
d_call: -
cdr3_nt: TGCGCCAGCAGCCTCATTTGGAGGGCAGGGGAAGGGAACACTGAAGCTTTCTTT
cdr3_aa: CASSLIWRAGEGNTEAFF

clone_size: -
v_call: TRBV20-1
j_call: TRBJ1-2
d_call: -
cdr3_nt: TGCAGTGCTAGTTCGGGCGTGGACTATGGCTACACCTTC
cdr3_aa: CSASSGVDYGYTF

clone_size: few
v_call: TRBV20-1
j_call: TRBJ1-2
d_call: -
cdr3_nt: TGCAGTGCTAGACAGGGTGCCCACTATGGCTACACCTTC
cdr3_aa: CSARQGAHYGYTF

clone_size: -
v_call: TRBV7-8
j_call: TRBJ2-1
d_call: TRBD2
cdr3_nt: TGTGCCAGCAGCTTGGGGCGGAGCGGGGGAAGCTCCTACAATGAGCAGTTCTTC
cdr3_aa: CASSLGRSGGSSYNEQFF

clone_size: -
v_call: TRBV12-3/TRBV12-4
j_call: TRBJ2-3
d_call: TRBD2
cdr3_nt: TGTGCCAGCAACCCCGGCGTGGTGGCTAGCGGGGTAATTTTTGCAGATACGCAGTATTTT
cdr3_aa: CASNPGVVASGVIFADTQYF

clone_size: -
v_call: TRBV11-3
j_call: TRBJ2-7
d_call: TRBD1
cdr3_nt: TGTGCCAGCAGCCGGGACAGGGAGTTCGAGCAGTACTTC
cdr3_aa: CASSRDREFEQYF

clone_size: many
v_call: TRBV7-2
j_call: TRBJ2-4
d_call: -
cdr3_nt: TGTGCCAGCAGCTTAGTTGACATTCAGTACTTC
cdr3_aa: CASSLVDIQYF

clone_size: -
v_call: TRBV5-1
j_call: TRBJ1-1
d_call: -
cdr3_nt: TGCGCCAGCAGGGCCAGACCGGAGGACACTGAAGCTTTCTTT
cdr3_aa: CASRARPEDTEAFF

clone_size: -
v_call: TRBV29-1
j_call: TRBJ1-1
d_call: -
cdr3_nt: TGCAGCGTTGTGGGGGTATTTGGAAACACTGAAGCTTTCTTT
cdr3_aa: CSVVGVFGNTEAFF

clone_size: many
v_call: TRBV18
j_call: TRBJ1-1
d_call: -
cdr3_nt: TGTGCCAGCTCACCGGGTCGGGGCACTGAAGCTTTCTTT
cdr3_aa: CASSPGRGTEAFF

clone_size: -
v_call: TRBV29-1
j_call: TRBJ1-2
d_call: TRBD1
cdr3_nt: TGCAGCGTTGAAGCGAAAGGGACAGACCATAACTATGGCTACACCTTC
cdr3_aa: CSVEAKGTDHNYGYTF